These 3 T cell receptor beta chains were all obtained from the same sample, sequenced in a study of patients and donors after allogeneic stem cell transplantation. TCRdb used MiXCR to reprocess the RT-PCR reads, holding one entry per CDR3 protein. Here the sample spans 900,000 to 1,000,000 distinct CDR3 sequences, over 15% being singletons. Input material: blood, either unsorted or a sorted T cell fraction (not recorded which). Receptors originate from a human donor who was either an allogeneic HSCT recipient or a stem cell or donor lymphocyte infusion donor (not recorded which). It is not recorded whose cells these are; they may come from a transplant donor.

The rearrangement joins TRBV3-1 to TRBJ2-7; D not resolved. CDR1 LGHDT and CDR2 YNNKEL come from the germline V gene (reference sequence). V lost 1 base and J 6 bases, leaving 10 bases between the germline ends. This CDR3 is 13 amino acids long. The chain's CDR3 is CASSQATLLEQYF. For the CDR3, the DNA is TGTGCCAGCAGCCAAGCGACTCTACTCGAGCAGTACTTC.

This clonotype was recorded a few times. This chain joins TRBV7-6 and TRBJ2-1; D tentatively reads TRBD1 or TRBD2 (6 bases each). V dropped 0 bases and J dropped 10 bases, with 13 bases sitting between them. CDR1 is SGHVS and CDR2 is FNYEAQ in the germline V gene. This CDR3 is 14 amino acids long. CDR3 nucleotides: TGTGCCAGCAGCTTAGCGTCGGAGGGGGGCGAGCAGTTCTTC. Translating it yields CASSLASEGGEQFF.

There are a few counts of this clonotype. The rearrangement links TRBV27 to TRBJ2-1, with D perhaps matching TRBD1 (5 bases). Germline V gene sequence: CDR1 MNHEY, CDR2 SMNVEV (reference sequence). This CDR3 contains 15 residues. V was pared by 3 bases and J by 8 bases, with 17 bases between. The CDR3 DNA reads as TGTGCCAGCAGTTTCAGGGCTGGCTCCGCGGATGAGCAGTTCTTC. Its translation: CASSFRAGSADEQFF.